Shown below are 18 T cell receptor beta chains from a single sample sequenced in a study of blood T cell repertoires in COVID-19. Sequencing used immunoSEQ multiplex PCR; TCRdb keeps in-frame clones, though not all of them. The sample shows tens of thousands of clones, around nine tenths of them seen only once. The sample consisted of peripheral blood. Every receptor here comes from a human donor in a cohort sampled during active COVID-19.

The chain is built from TRBV7-3 and TRBJ1-1; 9 nucleotides line up with TRBD1. The CDR3 runs 15 residues. Trimming removed 4 bases from V and 4 bases from J; junction bases left unmatched: 7. CDR1 is SGHTA, CDR2 FQGTGA, per germline. CDR3 sequence (DNA): TGTGCCAGCAGCTCGACAGGGGGAGGTGGCACTGAAGCTTTCTTT. As protein: CASSSTGGGGTEAFF.

J is TRBJ2-5 and V is TRBV18; TRBD2 matches 12 bases. The CDR3 consists of 17 residues. CDR1 KGHSH and CDR2 LQKENI come from the germline V gene. The V gene end was trimmed by 3 bases and the J gene end by 0 bases; junction bases not matched to a gene: 5. The CDR3: CASSPTSGGPYQETQYF. The CDR3, as DNA: TGTGCCAGCTCACCGACTAGCGGGGGACCCTACCAAGAGACCCAGTACTTC.

The V and J genes are TRBV25-1 and TRBJ2-7; no clear D. Germline lookup yields CDR1 MGHDK and CDR2 SYGVNS. V lost 5 bases to trimming and J lost 6 bases, with 20 bases between them. The CDR3 covers 15 residues. In DNA form, the CDR3 reads TGTGCCAGCAGTCCCCCCGGCCCCAGATGGGCCGAGCAGTACTTC. This codes for CASSPPGPRWAEQYF.

This chain joins TRBV13 and TRBJ2-7, with TRBD2 as a possible D gene (5 bases). The germline CDR1 and CDR2 sequences are PRHDT and FYEKMQ (reference sequence). The CDR3 extends over 14 amino acids. Deletions cut 2 bases from V and 3 bases from J, with 11 bases between. The CDR3 reads CASSLTRGHYEQYF. CDR3 DNA sequence: TGTGCCAGCAGCTTAACCCGGGGTCACTACGAGCAGTACTTC.

The gene calls are TRBV5-1 and TRBJ2-6; TRBD1 might be the D (7 bases). CDR3 length: 15 amino acids. V was cut by 4 bases and J by 2 bases, with 10 bases left in between. The germline gives CDR1 SGHRS, CDR2 YFSETQ. The CDR3 nucleotides read TGCGCCAGCAGCGGCGGGACAGCTGGGGCCAACGTCCTGACTTTC. This sequence encodes CASSGGTAGANVLTF.

The CDR3 region has the DNA TGTGCCAGCCAGGGGAATTCACCCCTCCACTTT. This codes for CASQGNSPLHF. The chain carries TRBV7-2 and TRBJ1-6; maybe TRBD1 (6 bases). V was clipped by 8 bases and J by 7 bases, with 6 bases between them. The CDR3 has 11 residues. Looked up from germline, CDR1 is SGHTA and CDR2 is FQGNSA.

The chain employs TRBV10-3 and TRBJ2-7; no firm D call. V gave up 1 base and J gave up 2 bases, with 6 bases separating them. The CDR3 spans 13 residues. Germline V gene lookup returns CDR1 ENHRY and CDR2 SYGVKD. The CDR3 loop reads CAISEFTAYEQYF. CDR3 in DNA: TGTGCCATCAGTGAGTTCACAGCCTACGAGCAGTACTTC.

The J gene is TRBJ1-2, the V gene TRBV2, with D perhaps matching TRBD1 (5 bases). The CDR3 is made up of 14 amino acids. Trimming pared 2 bases from V and 2 bases from J, leaving 9 bases between. The germline V gene has CDR1 SNHLY and CDR2 FYNNEI. The DNA of the CDR3 is TGTGCCAGCAGTGAACAGGGTATCAACTATGGCTACACCTTC. It encodes CASSEQGINYGYTF.

The rearrangement joins TRBV11-2 to TRBJ1-1, with D possibly TRBD1 on 5 matching bases. Germline lookup yields CDR1 SGHAT and CDR2 FQNNGV. V lost 0 bases and J 5 bases, leaving 10 bases between the germline ends. This CDR3 is built from 14 residues. This chain's CDR3 is CASSLEAQGTEAFF. The DNA of the CDR3 is TGTGCCAGCAGCTTAGAGGCCCAGGGAACTGAAGCTTTCTTT.

The chain employs TRBV6-5 and TRBJ2-7, with 7 bases that match TRBD2. Per germline, CDR1 MNHEY and CDR2 SVGAGI. V shed 0 bases, J shed 4 bases, and the junction held 6 bases outside the gene matches. The CDR3 spans 15 residues. CDR3 protein: CASSYSASGIYEQYF. The DNA of the CDR3 is TGTGCCAGCAGTTACTCGGCTAGCGGCATATACGAGCAGTACTTC.

The chain carries TRBV28 and TRBJ2-7, with a possible D match to TRBD1 (6 bases). The V gene's germline CDR1 is MDHEN and CDR2 SYDVKM. The CDR3 is made up of 14 amino acids. The V end lost 4 bases, the J end lost 4 bases, and 14 bases lay between the germline ends. The CDR3 here is CASSSLTGGYEQYF. In nucleotides, the CDR3 is TGTGCCAGCAGTTCTCTGACAGGAGGTTACGAGCAGTACTTC.

The chain carries TRBV2 and TRBJ2-7; D remains ambiguous. V was trimmed by 4 bases and J by 0 bases, leaving 4 bases between them. This CDR3 spans 12 amino acids. The germline V gene encodes CDR1 SNHLY and CDR2 FYNNEI. CDR3 in DNA: TGTGCCAGCAGTGCCAGCTCCTACGAGCAGTACTTC. It encodes CASSASSYEQYF.

The rearrangement links TRBV3-1 (or the pseudogene TRBV3-2) to TRBJ2-7; 7 bases line up with TRBD2. The germline CDR1 and CDR2 sequences are LGHDT and YNNKEL (reference sequence). CDR3 length: 15 residues. The V segment lost 4 bases and the J segment 5 bases; nucleotides outside the gene matches: 11. CDR3 residues: CASSPRSWEGHEQYF. CDR3 bases: TGTGCCAGCAGCCCTCGGAGTTGGGAGGGCCACGAGCAGTACTTC.

This rearrangement joins TRBV7-8 to TRBJ1-4; D might be TRBD1 (5 bases). Trimming took 2 bases from V and 6 from J, leaving 22 bases between them. The CDR3 contains 18 residues. Germline V lookup: CDR1 SGHVS, CDR2 FQNEAQ. CDR3 sequence reads: CASSLYGGAASLDEKLFF. The CDR3 DNA reads as TGTGCCAGCAGCTTATACGGAGGGGCCGCATCCCTAGATGAAAAACTGTTTTTT.

The CDR3 spells CASERDYSSYSNQPQHF. The CDR3 nucleotides are TGTGCCAGTGAGCGAGATTACTCTTCCTATAGCAATCAGCCCCAGCATTTT. The chain combines TRBV19 with TRBJ1-5; D is ambiguous. V was pared by 8 bases and J by 0 bases, with 20 bases between. Per the germline V gene, CDR1 is LNHDA and CDR2 is SQIVND (reference sequence). The CDR3 runs 17 residues.

The rearrangement uses TRBV12-5 and TRBJ1-5, with D unclear. The CDR3 runs to 12 residues. Deletions cut 7 bases from V and 2 bases from J, with 6 bases between. Germline V gives CDR1 LGHNT, CDR2 FRNRAP. The CDR3 loop reads CASADRNQPQHF. The DNA of the CDR3 is TGTGCTAGTGCAGATCGCAATCAGCCCCAGCATTTT.

The chain has TRBV27 and TRBJ1-5; 10 bases match TRBD1. The ends lost 10 bases at V and 4 bases at J; junction bases unmatched: 7. From germline, CDR1 is MNHEY and CDR2 SMNVEV (reference sequence). The CDR3 loop spans 14 amino acids. The CDR3 region has the DNA TGTGCCACAAGCGGGACAGGGGTTAATCAGCCCCAGCATTTT. It yields the protein CATSGTGVNQPQHF.

J is TRBJ1-3 and V is TRBV18; the D gene is possibly TRBD1 (5 bases). The CDR3 is 16 amino acids. Trimming took off 0 bases at V and 2 bases at J, with 11 bases between the two ends. Germline values: CDR1 KGHSH, CDR2 LQKENI. The CDR3 spells CASSPPQGAAGNTIYF. The DNA for the CDR3 is TGTGCCAGCTCACCACCGCAGGGTGCCGCTGGAAACACCATATATTTT.